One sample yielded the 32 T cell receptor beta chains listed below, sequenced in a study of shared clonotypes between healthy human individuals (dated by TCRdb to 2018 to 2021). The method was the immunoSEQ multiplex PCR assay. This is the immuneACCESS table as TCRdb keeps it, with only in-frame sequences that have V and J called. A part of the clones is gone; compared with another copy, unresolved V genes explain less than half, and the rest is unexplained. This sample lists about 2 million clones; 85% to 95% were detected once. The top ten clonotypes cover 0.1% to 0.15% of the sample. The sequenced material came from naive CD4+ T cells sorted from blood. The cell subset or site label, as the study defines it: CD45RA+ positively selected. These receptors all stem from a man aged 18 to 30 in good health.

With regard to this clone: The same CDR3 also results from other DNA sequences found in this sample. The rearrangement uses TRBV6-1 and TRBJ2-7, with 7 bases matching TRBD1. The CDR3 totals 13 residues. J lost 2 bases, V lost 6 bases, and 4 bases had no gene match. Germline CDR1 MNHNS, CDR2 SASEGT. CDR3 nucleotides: TGTGCCAGCAGGGGGACAGCCACCTACGAGCAGTACTTC. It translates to CASRGTATYEQYF.

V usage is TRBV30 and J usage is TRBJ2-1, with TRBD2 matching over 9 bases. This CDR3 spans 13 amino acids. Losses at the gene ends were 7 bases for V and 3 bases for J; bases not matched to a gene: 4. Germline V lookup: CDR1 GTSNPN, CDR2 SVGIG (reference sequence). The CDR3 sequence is CASGGGVYNEQFF. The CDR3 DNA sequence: TGTGCCTCTGGCGGGGGGGTCTACAATGAGCAGTTCTTC.

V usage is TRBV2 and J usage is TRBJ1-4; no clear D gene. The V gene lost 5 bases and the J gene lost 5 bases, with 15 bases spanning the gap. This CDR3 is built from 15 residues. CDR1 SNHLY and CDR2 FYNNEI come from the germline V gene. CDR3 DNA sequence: TGTGCCAGCAGTCAGAATTACGGGATAAATGAAAAACTGTTTTTT. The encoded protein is CASSQNYGINEKLFF.

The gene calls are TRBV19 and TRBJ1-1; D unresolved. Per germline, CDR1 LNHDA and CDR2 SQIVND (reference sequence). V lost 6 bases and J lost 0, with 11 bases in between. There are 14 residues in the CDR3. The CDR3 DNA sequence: TGTGCCAGTAGCCACAGAAATTTGAACACTGAAGCTTTCTTT. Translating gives CASSHRNLNTEAFF.

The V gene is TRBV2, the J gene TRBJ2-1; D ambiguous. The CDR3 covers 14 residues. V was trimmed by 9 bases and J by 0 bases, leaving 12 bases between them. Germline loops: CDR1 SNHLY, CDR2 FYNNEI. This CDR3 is CASRNSLSYNEQFF. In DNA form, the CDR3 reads TGTGCCAGTCGAAACAGCCTCTCCTACAATGAGCAGTTCTTC.

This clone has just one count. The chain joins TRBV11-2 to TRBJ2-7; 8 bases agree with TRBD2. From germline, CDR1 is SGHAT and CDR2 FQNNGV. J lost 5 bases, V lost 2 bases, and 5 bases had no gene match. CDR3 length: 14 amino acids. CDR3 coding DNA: TGTGCCAGCAGCTTATACGGGAGGGTAAACGAGCAGTACTTC. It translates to CASSLYGRVNEQYF. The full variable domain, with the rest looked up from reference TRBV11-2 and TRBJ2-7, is EAGVAQSPRYKIIEKRQSVAFWCNPISGHATLYWYQQILGQGPKLLIQFQNNGVVDDSQLPKDRFSAERLKGVDSTLKIQPAKLEDSAVYLCASSLYGRVNEQYFGPGTRLTVT.

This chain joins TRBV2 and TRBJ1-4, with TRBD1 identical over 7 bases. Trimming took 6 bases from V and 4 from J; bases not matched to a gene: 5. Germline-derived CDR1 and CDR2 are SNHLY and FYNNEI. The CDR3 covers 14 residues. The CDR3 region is CASRGQLFNEKLFF. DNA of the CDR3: TGTGCCAGCAGGGGACAGCTCTTTAATGAAAAACTGTTTTTT.

The CDR3 loop is CAWDRGQGEETQYF. CDR3 bases: TGTGCCTGGGACCGGGGACAGGGAGAAGAGACCCAGTACTTC. The V call is TRBV30, the J call TRBJ2-5; TRBD1 agrees at 9 bases. Trimming at V came to 5 bases and at J to 3 bases, leaving 7 bases not matched to a gene. The CDR3 consists of 14 residues. The V gene's germline CDR1 is GTSNPN and CDR2 SVGIG (reference sequence).

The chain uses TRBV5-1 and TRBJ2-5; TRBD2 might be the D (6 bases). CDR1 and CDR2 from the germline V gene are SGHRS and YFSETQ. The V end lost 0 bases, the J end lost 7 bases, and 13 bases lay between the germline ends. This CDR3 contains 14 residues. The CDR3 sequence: CASSLAGTAVTQYF. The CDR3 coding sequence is TGCGCCAGCAGCTTGGCCGGGACTGCAGTGACCCAGTACTTC.

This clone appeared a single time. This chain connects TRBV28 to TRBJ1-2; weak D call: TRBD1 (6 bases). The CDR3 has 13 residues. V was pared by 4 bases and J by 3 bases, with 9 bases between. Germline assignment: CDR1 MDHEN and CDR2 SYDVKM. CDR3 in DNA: TGTGCCAGCAGTTACAGGGAGGACTATGGCTACACCTTC. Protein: CASSYREDYGYTF.

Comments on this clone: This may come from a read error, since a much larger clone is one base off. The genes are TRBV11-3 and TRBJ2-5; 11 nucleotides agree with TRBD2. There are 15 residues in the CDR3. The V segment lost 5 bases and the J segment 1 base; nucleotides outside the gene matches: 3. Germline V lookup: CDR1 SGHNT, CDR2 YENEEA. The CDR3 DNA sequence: TGTGCCAGCAGCCCCGGGACTAGCGGCCAAGAGACCCAGTACTTC. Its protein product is CASSPGTSGQETQYF.

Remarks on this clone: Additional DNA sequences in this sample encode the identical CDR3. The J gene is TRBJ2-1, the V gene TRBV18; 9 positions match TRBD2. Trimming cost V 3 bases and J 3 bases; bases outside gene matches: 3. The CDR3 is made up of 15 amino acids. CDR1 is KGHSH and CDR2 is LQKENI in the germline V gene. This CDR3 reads CASSPGLASYNEQFF. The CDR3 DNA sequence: TGTGCCAGCTCACCCGGACTAGCGAGCTACAATGAGCAGTTCTTC.

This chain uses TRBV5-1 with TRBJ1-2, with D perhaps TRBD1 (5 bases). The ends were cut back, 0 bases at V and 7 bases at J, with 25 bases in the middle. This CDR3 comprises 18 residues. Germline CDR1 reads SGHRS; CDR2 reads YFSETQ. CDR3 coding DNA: TGCGCCAGCAGCTTGGGGGGCGGGGAGCGCCCCCTGACGAGTGGCTACACCTTC. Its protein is CASSLGGGERPLTSGYTF.

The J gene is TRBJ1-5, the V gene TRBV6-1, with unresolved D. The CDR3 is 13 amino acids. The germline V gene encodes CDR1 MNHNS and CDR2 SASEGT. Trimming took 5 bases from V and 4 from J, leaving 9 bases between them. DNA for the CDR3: TGTGCCAGCAGTCGCTCCCCGAATCAGCCCCAGCATTTT. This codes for CASSRSPNQPQHF.

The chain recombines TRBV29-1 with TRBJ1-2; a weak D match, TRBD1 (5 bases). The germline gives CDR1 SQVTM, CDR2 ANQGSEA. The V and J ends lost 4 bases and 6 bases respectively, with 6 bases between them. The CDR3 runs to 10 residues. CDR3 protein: CSVGGDGYTF. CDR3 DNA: TGCAGCGTTGGAGGGGATGGCTACACCTTC.

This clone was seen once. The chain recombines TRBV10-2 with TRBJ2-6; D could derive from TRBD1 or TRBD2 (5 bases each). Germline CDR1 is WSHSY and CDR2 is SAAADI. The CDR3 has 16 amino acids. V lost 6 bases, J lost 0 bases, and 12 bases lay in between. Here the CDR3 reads CASSTGPPSGANVLTF. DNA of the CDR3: TGCGCCAGCAGCACGGGGCCACCCTCTGGGGCCAACGTCCTGACTTTC.

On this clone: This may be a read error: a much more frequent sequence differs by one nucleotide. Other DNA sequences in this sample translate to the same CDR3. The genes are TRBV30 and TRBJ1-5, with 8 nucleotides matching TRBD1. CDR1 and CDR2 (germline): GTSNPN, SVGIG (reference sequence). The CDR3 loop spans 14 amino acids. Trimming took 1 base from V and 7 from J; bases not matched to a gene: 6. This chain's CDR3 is CAWSAQGGGQPQHF. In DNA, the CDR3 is TGTGCCTGGAGTGCACAGGGGGGGGGCCAGCCCCAGCATTTT.

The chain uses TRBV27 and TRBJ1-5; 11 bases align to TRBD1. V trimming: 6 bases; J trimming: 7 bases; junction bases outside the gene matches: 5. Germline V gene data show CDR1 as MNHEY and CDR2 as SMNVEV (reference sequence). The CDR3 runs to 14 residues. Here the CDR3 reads CASSGTGGGQPQHF. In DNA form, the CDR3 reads TGTGCCAGCAGCGGGACAGGGGGTGGACAGCCCCAGCATTTT.

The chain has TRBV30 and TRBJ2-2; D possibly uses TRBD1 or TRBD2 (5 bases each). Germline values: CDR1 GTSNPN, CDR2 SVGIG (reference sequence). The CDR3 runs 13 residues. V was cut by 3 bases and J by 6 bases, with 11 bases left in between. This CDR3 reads CAWRGVGPGELFF. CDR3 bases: TGTGCCTGGAGGGGGGTAGGCCCCGGGGAGCTGTTTTTT.

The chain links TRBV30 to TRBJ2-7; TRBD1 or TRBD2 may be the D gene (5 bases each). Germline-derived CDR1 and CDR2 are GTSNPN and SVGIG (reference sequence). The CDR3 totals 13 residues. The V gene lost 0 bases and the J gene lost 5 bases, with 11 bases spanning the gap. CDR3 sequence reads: CAWSVSGTHEQYF. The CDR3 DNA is TGTGCCTGGAGTGTATCGGGGACCCACGAGCAGTACTTC.

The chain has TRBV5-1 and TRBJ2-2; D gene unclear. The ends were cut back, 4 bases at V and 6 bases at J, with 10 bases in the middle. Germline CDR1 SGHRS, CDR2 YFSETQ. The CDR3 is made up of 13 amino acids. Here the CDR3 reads CASSPLVSGELFF. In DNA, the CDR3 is TGCGCCAGCAGCCCCCTAGTTTCCGGGGAGCTGTTTTTT.

CDR3 residues: CSVWGENRRQETQYF. The CDR3 nucleotides read TGCAGCGTTTGGGGGGAGAACAGGCGCCAAGAGACCCAGTACTTC. This chain connects TRBV29-1 to TRBJ2-5; D might be TRBD2 (6 bases). Germline V CDR1 and CDR2: SQVTM, ANQGSEA. Trimming shortened V by 5 bases and J by 1 base, and 17 bases separated the two germline ends. There are 15 residues in the CDR3.

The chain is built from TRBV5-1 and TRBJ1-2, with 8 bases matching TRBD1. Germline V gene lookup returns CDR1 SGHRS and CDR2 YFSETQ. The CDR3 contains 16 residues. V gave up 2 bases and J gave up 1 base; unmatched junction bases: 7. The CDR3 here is CASSLGGTGDNYGYTF. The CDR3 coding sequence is TGCGCCAGCAGCTTAGGCGGGACAGGAGATAACTATGGCTACACCTTC.

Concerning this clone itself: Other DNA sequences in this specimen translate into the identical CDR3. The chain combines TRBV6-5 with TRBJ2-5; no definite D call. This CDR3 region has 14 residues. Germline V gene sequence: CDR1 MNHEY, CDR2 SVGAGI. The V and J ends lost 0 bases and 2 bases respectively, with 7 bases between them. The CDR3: CASSYSSLQETQYF. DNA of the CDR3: TGTGCCAGCAGTTACTCGAGCCTACAAGAGACCCAGTACTTC.

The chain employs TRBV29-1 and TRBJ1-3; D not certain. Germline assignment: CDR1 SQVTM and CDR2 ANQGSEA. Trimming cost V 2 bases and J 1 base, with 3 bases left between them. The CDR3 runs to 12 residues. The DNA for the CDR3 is TGCAGCGTTGAACGTTCTGGAAACACCATATATTTT. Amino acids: CSVERSGNTIYF.

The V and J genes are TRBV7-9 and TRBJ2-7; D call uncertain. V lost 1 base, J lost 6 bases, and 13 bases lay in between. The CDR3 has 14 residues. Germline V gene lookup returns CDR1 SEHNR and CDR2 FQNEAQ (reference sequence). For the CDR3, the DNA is TGTGCCAGCAGCTTAGATCCCCTAACCTCCGAGCAGTACTTC. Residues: CASSLDPLTSEQYF.

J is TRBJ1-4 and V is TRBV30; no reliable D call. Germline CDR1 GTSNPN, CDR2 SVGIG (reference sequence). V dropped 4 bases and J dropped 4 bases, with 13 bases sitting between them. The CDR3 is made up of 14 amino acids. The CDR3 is CAWTRDLFNEKLFF. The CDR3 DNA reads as TGTGCCTGGACCAGAGATTTATTTAATGAAAAACTGTTTTTT. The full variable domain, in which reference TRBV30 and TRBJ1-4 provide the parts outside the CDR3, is SQTIHQWPATLVQPVGSPLSLECTVEGTSNPNLYWYRQAAGRGLQLLFYSVGIGQISSEVPQNLSASRPQDRQFILSSKKLLLSDSGFYLCAWTRDLFNEKLFFGSGTQLSVL.

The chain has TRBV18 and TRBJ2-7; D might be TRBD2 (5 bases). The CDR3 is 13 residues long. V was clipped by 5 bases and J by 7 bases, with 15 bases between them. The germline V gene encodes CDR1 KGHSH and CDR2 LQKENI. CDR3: CASSSIGSGEQYF. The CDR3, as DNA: TGTGCCAGCTCATCAATCGGGTCGGGGGAGCAGTACTTC.

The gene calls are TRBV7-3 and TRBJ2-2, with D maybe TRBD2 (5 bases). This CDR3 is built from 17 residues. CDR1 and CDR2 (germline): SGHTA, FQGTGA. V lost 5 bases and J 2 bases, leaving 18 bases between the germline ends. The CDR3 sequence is CASSTRGPDLNTGELFF. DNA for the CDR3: TGTGCCAGCAGCACAAGAGGGCCGGACCTTAACACCGGGGAGCTGTTTTTT. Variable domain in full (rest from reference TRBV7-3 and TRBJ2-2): GAGVSQTPSNKVTEKGKYVELRCDPISGHTALYWYRQSLGQGPEFLIYFQGTGAADDSGLPNDRFFAVRPEGSVSTLKIQRTERGDSAVYLCASSTRGPDLNTGELFFGEGSRLTVL.

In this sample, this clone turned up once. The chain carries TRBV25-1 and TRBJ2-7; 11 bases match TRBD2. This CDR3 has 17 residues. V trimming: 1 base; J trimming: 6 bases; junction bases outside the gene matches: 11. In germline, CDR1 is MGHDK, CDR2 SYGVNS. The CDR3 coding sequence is TGTGCCAGCAGTGAATGGGCGGTAGCGGGAGGGCCTTTCGAGCAGTACTTC. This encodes CASSEWAVAGGPFEQYF.

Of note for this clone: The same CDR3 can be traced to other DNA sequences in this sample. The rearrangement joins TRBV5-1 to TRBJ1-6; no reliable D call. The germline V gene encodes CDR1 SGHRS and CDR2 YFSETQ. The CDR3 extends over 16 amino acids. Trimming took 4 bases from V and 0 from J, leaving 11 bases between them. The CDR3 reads CASSPTASSYNSPLHF. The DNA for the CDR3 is TGCGCCAGCAGCCCTACGGCCAGCTCCTATAATTCACCCCTCCACTTT.

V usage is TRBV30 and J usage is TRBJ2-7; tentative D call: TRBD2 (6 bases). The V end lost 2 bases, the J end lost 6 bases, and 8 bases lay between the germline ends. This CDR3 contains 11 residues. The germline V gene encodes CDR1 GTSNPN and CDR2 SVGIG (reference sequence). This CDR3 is CAWSFSGEQYF. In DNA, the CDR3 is TGTGCCTGGAGTTTTAGCGGCGAGCAGTACTTC.